These T cell receptor beta chains were read from a single sample in a study of radiotherapy plus CTLA-4 blockade in lung cancer. TCRdb keeps only in-frame clones here, not all; method: immunoSEQ multiplex PCR. The table records approximately 99,000 clones, around 88% of them present only once. Sequencing used peripheral blood, obtained from a patient treated with radiotherapy plus ipilimumab. The source of these receptors is a human donor with non-small cell lung cancer that progressed on radiotherapy plus ipilimumab. Both conserved end residues are part of each CDR3. Fields, in order: J gene, D gene, V gene, clone size, CDR3 DNA, CDR3 protein. A D gene is named only where the DNA matches it firmly. The size entry is marked missing in some rows and otherwise reads once, few, many or a size class.

J gene: TRBJ2-3
D gene: -
V gene: TRBV12-5
clone size: -
CDR3 DNA: TGTGCTAGTGGTTACCCCGGTGGTACGCAGTATTTT
CDR3 protein: CASGYPGGTQYF

J gene: TRBJ1-4
D gene: -
V gene: TRBV19
clone size: -
CDR3 DNA: TGTGCCAGTAGTATTACCTCCACGCGGGAAAAACTGTTTTTT
CDR3 protein: CASSITSTREKLFF

J gene: TRBJ2-7
D gene: TRBD2
V gene: TRBV9
clone size: -
CDR3 DNA: TGTGCCAGCAGCGCTCAACTAGCGGGAGTGGGGGAGCAGTACTTC
CDR3 protein: CASSAQLAGVGEQYF

J gene: TRBJ1-2
D gene: -
V gene: TRBV30
clone size: -
CDR3 DNA: TGTGCCTGGAGTGACAGCCGAGGCGCTAACTATGGCTACACCTTC
CDR3 protein: CAWSDSRGANYGYTF

J gene: TRBJ2-5
D gene: -
V gene: TRBV2
clone size: once
CDR3 DNA: TGTGCCAGCAGACAAGAGACCCAGTACTTC
CDR3 protein: CASRQETQYF

J gene: TRBJ2-3
D gene: -
V gene: TRBV27
clone size: -
CDR3 DNA: TGTGCCAGCAGTTTAATAGGACCAGCGGGCACAGATACGCAGTATTTT
CDR3 protein: CASSLIGPAGTDTQYF

J gene: TRBJ2-5
D gene: TRBD1
V gene: TRBV18
clone size: -
CDR3 DNA: TGTGCCAGCTCACGGGGACAGAAAGAGACCCAGTACTTC
CDR3 protein: CASSRGQKETQYF

J gene: TRBJ2-5
D gene: -
V gene: TRBV20-1
clone size: few
CDR3 DNA: TGCAGTCCAACTAGGGGAGAGACCCAGTACTTC
CDR3 protein: CSPTRGETQYF

J gene: TRBJ1-1
D gene: TRBD1
V gene: TRBV14
clone size: -
CDR3 DNA: TGTGCCAGCAGCCCAGGGGGGCGGAACACTGAAGCTTTCTTT
CDR3 protein: CASSPGGRNTEAFF

J gene: TRBJ2-5
D gene: TRBD2
V gene: TRBV6-1
clone size: -
CDR3 DNA: TGTGCCAGCAGTCGGACCTCCGGGGGGGAGACCCAGTACTTC
CDR3 protein: CASSRTSGGETQYF

J gene: TRBJ2-3
D gene: TRBD2
V gene: TRBV7-2
clone size: -
CDR3 DNA: TGTGCCAGCAGCGCTTCTAGCGGAGGTACAGATACGCAGTATTTT
CDR3 protein: CASSASSGGTDTQYF

J gene: TRBJ2-1
D gene: TRBD2
V gene: TRBV11-2
clone size: -
CDR3 DNA: TGTGCCAGCAGCATCACGGGACTACTGGAGTTCTTC
CDR3 protein: CASSITGLLEFF

J gene: TRBJ1-1
D gene: -
V gene: TRBV5-1
clone size: -
CDR3 DNA: TGCGCCAGCAGCATTCAGGGTCTCGACACTGAAGCTTTCTTT
CDR3 protein: CASSIQGLDTEAFF

J gene: TRBJ1-2
D gene: -
V gene: TRBV7-9
clone size: few
CDR3 DNA: TGTGCCAGCAGCTTAGACCCGGGGCACTATGGCTACACCTTC
CDR3 protein: CASSLDPGHYGYTF

J gene: TRBJ2-1
D gene: -
V gene: TRBV4-1
clone size: -
CDR3 DNA: TGCGCCAGCAGCCAAGATTGGACGGCCTACAATGAGCAGTTCTTC
CDR3 protein: CASSQDWTAYNEQFF

J gene: TRBJ2-1
D gene: -
V gene: TRBV5-4
clone size: -
CDR3 DNA: TGTGCCAGCAGTTCGACCGGGCCCCCGGTGGTCTTC
CDR3 protein: CASSSTGPPVVF

J gene: TRBJ2-3
D gene: TRBD2
V gene: TRBV6-5
clone size: -
CDR3 DNA: TGTGCCACCAGAGCGGGAGATAAGGCAGATACGCAGTATTTT
CDR3 protein: CATRAGDKADTQYF

J gene: TRBJ2-7
D gene: TRBD1
V gene: TRBV5-5
clone size: -
CDR3 DNA: TGTGCCAGCAGCCCGGGACAGGGTTGGATCGAGCAGTACTTC
CDR3 protein: CASSPGQGWIEQYF

J gene: TRBJ1-1
D gene: -
V gene: TRBV7-6
clone size: -
CDR3 DNA: TGTGCCAGCAGCACGACTCGGTGGGGCGAGAACACTGAAGCTTTCTTT
CDR3 protein: CASSTTRWGENTEAFF

J gene: TRBJ2-7
D gene: TRBD2
V gene: TRBV6-6
clone size: -
CDR3 DNA: TGTGCCAGCAGTTACCTTAGCGGGAGTACCTCCTACGAGCAGTACTTC
CDR3 protein: CASSYLSGSTSYEQYF

J gene: TRBJ1-5
D gene: -
V gene: TRBV29-1
clone size: -
CDR3 DNA: TGCAGCGTTTCGGCGGGGGTGGGGGGCAATCAGCCCCAGCATTTT
CDR3 protein: CSVSAGVGGNQPQHF

J gene: TRBJ2-1
D gene: TRBD2
V gene: TRBV7-9
clone size: -
CDR3 DNA: TGTGCCAGCAGCCGGGGGGAGTTCCTGTTGGCTGAGCAGTTCTTC
CDR3 protein: CASSRGEFLLAEQFF

J gene: TRBJ1-2
D gene: -
V gene: TRBV5-6
clone size: -
CDR3 DNA: TGTGCCAGCAGCTTGGACAGGTCCTATGGCTACACCTTC
CDR3 protein: CASSLDRSYGYTF

J gene: TRBJ2-7
D gene: TRBD2
V gene: TRBV7-6
clone size: -
CDR3 DNA: TGTGCCAGCAGCTTAGGGGCCACTAGCGGGAGACAACCGTGGGAGCAGTACTTC
CDR3 protein: CASSLGATSGRQPWEQYF

J gene: TRBJ2-3
D gene: TRBD2
V gene: TRBV6-6
clone size: -
CDR3 DNA: TGTGCCAGCAGTGGACAAAGCGGGGTACGGGATACGCAGTATTTT
CDR3 protein: CASSGQSGVRDTQYF

J gene: TRBJ2-3
D gene: TRBD2
V gene: TRBV19
clone size: -
CDR3 DNA: TGTGCCAGTAGTACCCCAGCGGGAGGACCCACAGATACGCAGTATTTT
CDR3 protein: CASSTPAGGPTDTQYF

J gene: TRBJ2-2
D gene: TRBD1
V gene: TRBV5-4
clone size: -
CDR3 DNA: TGTGCCAGCAGCTCCGGGACAGGGGTCACCGGGGAGCTGTTTTTT
CDR3 protein: CASSSGTGVTGELFF

J gene: TRBJ2-7
D gene: TRBD2
V gene: TRBV4-1
clone size: -
CDR3 DNA: TGCGCCAGCAGCCAAGATAGCGGGACCTACGAGCAGTACTTC
CDR3 protein: CASSQDSGTYEQYF

J gene: TRBJ2-1
D gene: TRBD2
V gene: TRBV6-5
clone size: -
CDR3 DNA: TGTGCCAGCAGTGGACTAGCGGGAAGAGGTGAGCAGTTCTTC
CDR3 protein: CASSGLAGRGEQFF

J gene: TRBJ2-1
D gene: TRBD2
V gene: TRBV12-5
clone size: -
CDR3 DNA: TGTGCTAGTGGTCGGACTAGTTCAGGGACCTACAATGAGCAGTTCTTC
CDR3 protein: CASGRTSSGTYNEQFF

J gene: TRBJ2-1
D gene: TRBD1
V gene: TRBV6-6
clone size: -
CDR3 DNA: TGTGCCAGCAGTTACGGGTGGGACAGGGAGCAGTTCTTC
CDR3 protein: CASSYGWDREQFF

J gene: TRBJ2-7
D gene: TRBD1
V gene: TRBV6-4
clone size: -
CDR3 DNA: TGTGCCAGCAGCCAGACAGGGAGCTCCTACGAGCAGTACTTC
CDR3 protein: CASSQTGSSYEQYF

J gene: TRBJ1-2
D gene: -
V gene: TRBV21-1
clone size: -
CDR3 DNA: TGTGCCAGCATCCCGAGGGGGGGCCCCTACTATGGCTACACCTTC
CDR3 protein: CASIPRGGPYYGYTF

J gene: TRBJ2-3
D gene: -
V gene: TRBV30
clone size: -
CDR3 DNA: TGTGCCTGGAGTGTAATAGGGGCAGATACGCAGTATTTT
CDR3 protein: CAWSVIGADTQYF

J gene: TRBJ2-3
D gene: -
V gene: TRBV5-6
clone size: once
CDR3 DNA: TGTGCCAGCAGCTTGGGGAGGGGGCTTTTTTCAGATACGCAGTATTTT
CDR3 protein: CASSLGRGLFSDTQYF